The sequence of this T cell receptor (beta chain) was determined in a study of blood T cell repertoires in COVID-19. Sequencing used immunoSEQ multiplex PCR; TCRdb keeps in-frame clones, though not all of them. Of some 300,000 clones in the sample, around 90% were seen once. This CDR3 contains 15 residues. Germline CDR1 reads MNHEY; CDR2 reads SMNVEV (reference sequence). V lost 6 bases to trimming and J lost 4 bases, with 15 bases between them. The TCR sequence derives from a woman aged 18-30 years with acute COVID-19. The rearrangement joins TRBV27 to TRBJ2-2; tentatively, D is TRBD2 (6 bases). Sequencing was carried out using PBMCs or T cells enriched from blood (not recorded which). CDR3 DNA: TGTGCCAGCAGCCACAGTTCCGGGGGCACCGGGGAGCTGTTTTTT. It translates to CASSHSSGGTGELFF.